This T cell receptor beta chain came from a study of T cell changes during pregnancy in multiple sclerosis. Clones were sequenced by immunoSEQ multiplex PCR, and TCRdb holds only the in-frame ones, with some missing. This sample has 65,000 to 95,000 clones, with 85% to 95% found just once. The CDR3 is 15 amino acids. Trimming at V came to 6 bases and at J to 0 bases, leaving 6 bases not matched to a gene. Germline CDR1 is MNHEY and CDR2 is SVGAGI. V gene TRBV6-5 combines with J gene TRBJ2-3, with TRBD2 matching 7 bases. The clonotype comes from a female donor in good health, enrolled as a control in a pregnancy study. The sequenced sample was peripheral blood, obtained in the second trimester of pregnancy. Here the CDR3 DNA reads TGTGCCAGCAGCCGACTAGCATATAGCACAGATACGCAGTATTTT. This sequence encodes CASSRLAYSTDTQYF.